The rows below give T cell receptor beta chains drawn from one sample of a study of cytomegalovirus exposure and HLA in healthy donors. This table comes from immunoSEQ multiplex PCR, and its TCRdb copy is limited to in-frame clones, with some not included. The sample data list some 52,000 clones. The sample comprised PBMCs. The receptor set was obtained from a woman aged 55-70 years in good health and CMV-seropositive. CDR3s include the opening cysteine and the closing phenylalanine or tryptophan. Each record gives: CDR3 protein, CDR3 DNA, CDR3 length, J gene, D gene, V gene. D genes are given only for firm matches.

CASRATSGRPSVSGANVLTF TGTGCCAGCAGAGCCACTTCGGGGAGGCCTTCCGTCTCTGGGGCCAACGTCCTGACTTTC 20 TRBJ2-6 - TRBV5-4
CASGRDRAYEQYF TGTGCTAGTGGCCGGGACAGGGCTTACGAGCAGTACTTC 13 TRBJ2-7 TRBD1 TRBV12-5
CASSYEAVGKLFF TGTGCCAGCAGTTACGAGGCGGTGGGAAAACTGTTTTTT 13 TRBJ1-4 - TRBV6-5
CASTLRGFNEKLFF TGTGCCAGCACCCTCCGGGGGTTCAATGAAAAACTGTTTTTT 14 TRBJ1-4 - TRBV28
CATSRDRIGTGEFYEQYF TGTGCCACCAGCAGAGATCGTATCGGGACAGGGGAATTCTACGAGCAGTACTTC 18 TRBJ2-7 TRBD1 TRBV15
CASAPPGLTFGQFF TGTGCCAGCGCTCCCCCGGGACTCACGTTTGGGCAGTTCTTC 14 TRBJ2-1 - TRBV28
CASSGSDRGNQPQHF TGTGCCAGCAGTGGTTCTGACAGGGGCAATCAGCCCCAGCATTTT 15 TRBJ1-5 TRBD1 TRBV2
CASSLSGGPQPGELFF TGTGCCAGCTCCCTCTCAGGGGGGCCTCAACCCGGGGAGCTGTTTTTT 16 TRBJ2-2 - TRBV18
CASRSQGTVNQPQHF TGTGCCAGCAGATCACAAGGGACAGTCAATCAGCCCCAGCATTTT 15 TRBJ1-5 TRBD1 TRBV7-2
CASSLGLGEQYF TGTGCCAGCAGCTTAGGGCTTGGCGAGCAGTACTTC 12 TRBJ2-7 - TRBV11-2
CASSGRENEKLFF TGTGCCAGCTCTGGCAGGGAAAACGAAAAACTGTTTTTT 13 TRBJ1-4 - TRBV18
CAIRALTGLINYGYTF TGTGCCATCAGGGCTTTGACAGGGCTGATTAACTATGGCTACACCTTC 16 TRBJ1-2 TRBD1 TRBV10-3
CASSDGTGGGEKLFF TGTGCCAGCAGCGACGGGACAGGGGGGGGAGAAAAACTGTTTTTT 15 TRBJ1-4 TRBD1 TRBV5-6
CATSREGAGQPQHF TGTGCCACCAGCAGAGAGGGGGCCGGTCAGCCCCAGCATTTT 14 TRBJ1-5 - TRBV15